Sequencing of this T cell receptor beta chain was carried out in a study of blood T cell repertoires in COVID-19. Study background: The cDNA or gDNA used as material had been derived from T cells, B-cell-depleted T cells, or PBMCs.

The Seattle patients joined while their infection was active and were tracked longitudinally afterward. As handled by the study authors: Nucleated cell number was recorded as an estimate derived from reference gene primer amplification. Data came from immunoSEQ multiplex PCR; TCRdb stores just in-frame clones and leaves some out. That table furnishes V, J and clone size, whereas the DNA furnished D and trimming. The sample yields some 180,000 clones, about 88% seen once. The receptor was isolated from a woman older than 75 with COVID-19, enrolled during active disease. Sequencing input: peripheral blood.

The CDR3 DNA sequence: TGTGCCAGCAGCTTTTCTCCCATGAGGGGTCATGCGGCGGGGACTGAAGCTTTCTTT. It codes for CASSFSPMRGHAAGTEAFF. V is TRBV11-2 and J is TRBJ1-1, with D maybe TRBD1 (5 bases). Trimming removed 3 bases from V and 5 bases from J, with 28 bases in between. Per germline, CDR1 SGHAT and CDR2 FQNNGV. This CDR3 comprises 19 residues. The variable domain in full, completed from reference TRBV11-2 and TRBJ1-1, reads EAGVAQSPRYKIIEKRQSVAFWCNPISGHATLYWYQQILGQGPKLLIQFQNNGVVDDSQLPKDRFSAERLKGVDSTLKIQPAKLEDSAVYLCASSFSPMRGHAAGTEAFFGQGTRLTVV.